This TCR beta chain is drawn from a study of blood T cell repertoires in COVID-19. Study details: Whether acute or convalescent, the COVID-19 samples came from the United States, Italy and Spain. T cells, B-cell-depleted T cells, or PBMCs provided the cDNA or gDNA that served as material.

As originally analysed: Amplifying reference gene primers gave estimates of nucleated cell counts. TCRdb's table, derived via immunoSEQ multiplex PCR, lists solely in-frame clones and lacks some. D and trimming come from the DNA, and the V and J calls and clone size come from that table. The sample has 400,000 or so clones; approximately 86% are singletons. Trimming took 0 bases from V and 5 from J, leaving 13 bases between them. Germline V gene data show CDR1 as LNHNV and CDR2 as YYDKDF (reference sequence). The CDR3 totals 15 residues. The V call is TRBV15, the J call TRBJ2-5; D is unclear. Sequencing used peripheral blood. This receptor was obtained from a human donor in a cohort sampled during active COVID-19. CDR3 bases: TGTGCCACCAGCAGAGATCCAAGTAGTCTCGAGACCCAGTACTTC. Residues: CATSRDPSSLETQYF. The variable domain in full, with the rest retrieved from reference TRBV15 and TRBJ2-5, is DAMVIQNPRYQVTQFGKPVTLSCSQTLNHNVMYWYQQKSSQAPKLLFHYYDKDFNNEADTPDNFQSRRPNTSFCFLDIRSPGLGDTAMYLCATSRDPSSLETQYFGPGTRLLVL.